The T cell receptor beta chain described here comes from a study of blood T cell repertoires in COVID-19. In the original analysis: Amplification of reference gene primers provided the estimated nucleated cell counts. Sequencing used immunoSEQ multiplex PCR; TCRdb keeps in-frame clones, though not all of them. The DNA gave D and trimming, while V, J and clone size come from that table. The profile covers some 46,000 clones, with approximately 89% appearing a single time and roughly 7.4% taken by the ten largest. The TCR comes from a man between 50 and 59 years old with acute or convalescent COVID-19. Source material: peripheral blood.

The CDR3 DNA sequence: TGTGCCAGCAGCCTCCGGGAACGTAAAGCAGGAGAGACCCAGTACTTC. Its translation: CASSLRERKAGETQYF. The rearrangement links TRBV7-9 to TRBJ2-5; D perhaps matches TRBD2 (5 bases). V lost 5 bases and J lost 4, with 20 bases in between. This CDR3 has 16 amino acids. Germline lookup yields CDR1 SEHNR and CDR2 FQNEAQ (reference sequence).